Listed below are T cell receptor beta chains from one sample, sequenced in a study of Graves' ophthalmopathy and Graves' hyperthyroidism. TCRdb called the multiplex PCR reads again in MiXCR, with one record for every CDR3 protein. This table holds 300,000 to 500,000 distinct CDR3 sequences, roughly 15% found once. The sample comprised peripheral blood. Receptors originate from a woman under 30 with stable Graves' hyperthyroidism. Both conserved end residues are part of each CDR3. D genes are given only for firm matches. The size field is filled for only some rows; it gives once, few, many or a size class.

CDR3: CASSKDSLYGFTF
DNA: TGTGCCAGCAGCAAGGACAGCTTATATGGCTTCACCTTC
J: TRBJ1-2
size: once
D: .
V: TRBV5-4

CDR3: CSARQQGFHEQYF
DNA: TGCAGTGCTAGGCAGCAGGGTTTCCACGAGCAGTACTTC
J: TRBJ2-7
size: .
D: .
V: TRBV20-1

CDR3: CASSLIASGGAVETQYF
DNA: TGTGCCAGCAGCTTAATCGCTAGCGGGGGGGCCGTAGAGACCCAGTACTTC
J: TRBJ2-5
size: many
D: TRBD2
V: TRBV7-3

CDR3: CAIRATSGALGYEQYF
DNA: TGTGCCATCAGAGCGACTAGCGGGGCCCTCGGGTACGAGCAGTACTTC
J: TRBJ2-7
size: .
D: TRBD2
V: TRBV10-3

CDR3: CASSPLSGKNYEQYF
DNA: TGTGCCAGCAGCCCCCTTTCGGGGAAAAACTACGAGCAGTACTTC
J: TRBJ2-7
size: .
D: .
V: TRBV6-1

CDR3: CASGLMVGAGNGYTF
DNA: TGTGCTAGTGGTTTAATGGTAGGCGCGGGGAATGGCTACACCTTC
J: TRBJ1-2
size: many
D: .
V: TRBV12-5

CDR3: CASSTDEGTQYF
DNA: TGCGCCAGCAGTACCGACGAGGGGACCCAGTACTTC
J: TRBJ2-5
size: many
D: .
V: TRBV5-1

CDR3: CASSVGQRDGYTF
DNA: TGTGCCAGCAGCGTAGGACAGCGGGATGGCTACACCTTC
J: TRBJ1-2
size: few
D: .
V: TRBV3-1

CDR3: CASSFGVANTEAFF
DNA: TGTGCCAGCAGTTTCGGGGTCGCAAACACTGAAGCTTTCTTT
J: TRBJ1-1
size: many
D: .
V: TRBV12-3/TRBV12-4

CDR3: CASSAGQIYSNQPQHF
DNA: TGTGCCAGCAGCGCCGGACAGATTTATAGCAATCAGCCCCAGCATTTT
J: TRBJ1-5
size: many
D: .
V: TRBV11-2

CDR3: CASSSTVRVKYF
DNA: TGTGCCAGCAGTTCGACAGTTCGGGTTAAGTACTTC
J: TRBJ2-4
size: .
D: .
V: TRBV6-2/TRBV6-3

CDR3: CASRRTGTSGYEQYF
DNA: TGTGCCAGCCGGCGGACAGGGACGTCGGGATACGAGCAGTACTTC
J: TRBJ2-7
size: many
D: TRBD1
V: TRBV27

CDR3: CASSPPGRGMNTEAFF
DNA: TGTGCCAGCAGTCCCCCGGGACGGGGAATGAACACTGAAGCTTTCTTT
J: TRBJ1-1
size: many
D: .
V: TRBV6-9

CDR3: CASSHGVSGANVLTF
DNA: TGTGCCAGCAGCCACGGGGTATCTGGGGCCAACGTCCTGACTTTC
J: TRBJ2-6
size: .
D: .
V: TRBV3-1

CDR3: CASSLRGGNNQPQHF
DNA: TGTGCCAGTAGTCTTCGGGGGGGGAACAATCAGCCCCAGCATTTT
J: TRBJ1-5
size: .
D: .
V: TRBV19

CDR3: CASSYSPQGNLNTEAFF
DNA: TGTGCCAGCAGTTACTCCCCACAGGGAAATTTGAACACTGAAGCTTTCTTT
J: TRBJ1-1
size: many
D: .
V: TRBV6-5

CDR3: CASWTGDTGELFF
DNA: TGTGCCAGCTGGACAGGGGACACCGGGGAGCTGTTTTTT
J: TRBJ2-2
size: .
D: TRBD1
V: TRBV18

CDR3: CASKLTDSNYGYTF
DNA: TGTGCCAGCAAATTGACAGATTCTAACTATGGCTACACCTTC
J: TRBJ1-2
size: many
D: .
V: TRBV2

CDR3: CASSPRDRSSYEQYF
DNA: TGTGCCAGCAGCCCTCGGGACCGCAGCTCCTACGAGCAGTACTTC
J: TRBJ2-7
size: many
D: .
V: TRBV7-8

CDR3: CASRPSGSGSSYEQYF
DNA: TGTGCCAGCCGTCCTTCAGGGAGTGGAAGCTCCTACGAGCAGTACTTC
J: TRBJ2-7
size: many
D: .
V: TRBV6-2/TRBV6-3

CDR3: CASSPGQGVPEAFF
DNA: TGTGCCAGCAGCCCCGGACAGGGAGTCCCTGAAGCTTTCTTT
J: TRBJ1-1
size: many
D: TRBD1
V: TRBV7-9

CDR3: CASSLGDGGRSYEQYF
DNA: TGCGCCAGCAGCTTGGGTGACGGGGGGAGATCCTACGAGCAGTACTTC
J: TRBJ2-7
size: many
D: TRBD2
V: TRBV5-1

CDR3: CASSRPLGESSLEQYF
DNA: TGTGCCAGCAGTCGCCCCTTGGGCGAGTCGAGCCTCGAGCAGTACTTC
J: TRBJ2-7
size: once
D: .
V: TRBV11-1

CDR3: CASSFPGWPQHF
DNA: TGTGCCAGCAGTTTTCCCGGGTGGCCCCAGCATTTT
J: TRBJ1-5
size: many
D: .
V: TRBV27

CDR3: CASGLAGRDYGYTF
DNA: TGTGCTAGTGGTTTGGCGGGACGGGACTATGGCTACACCTTC
J: TRBJ1-2
size: few
D: .
V: TRBV12-5

CDR3: CAIGQGSNQPQHF
DNA: TGTGCCATCGGACAGGGCAGCAATCAGCCCCAGCATTTT
J: TRBJ1-5
size: many
D: TRBD1
V: TRBV10-3

CDR3: CASSLGSYPGQGFYEQYF
DNA: TGTGCCAGCAGCTTAGGCTCCTATCCGGGACAGGGTTTCTACGAGCAGTACTTC
J: TRBJ2-7
size: many
D: TRBD1
V: TRBV13

CDR3: CASSYYRPGSTEAFF
DNA: TGTGCCAGCAGTTATTACAGGCCCGGATCCACTGAAGCTTTCTTT
J: TRBJ1-1
size: many
D: .
V: TRBV7-9

CDR3: CASSPDRGFYNQPQHF
DNA: TGTGCCAGCAGTCCCGACAGGGGATTTTACAATCAGCCCCAGCATTTT
J: TRBJ1-5
size: many
D: TRBD1
V: TRBV6-1

CDR3: CASSQDGLDTEAFF
DNA: TGTGCCAGCAGCCAGGACGGCCTTGACACTGAAGCTTTCTTT
J: TRBJ1-1
size: many
D: .
V: TRBV11-2

CDR3: CASSSWTSYEQYF
DNA: TGTGCCAGCAGTTCATGGACATCCTACGAGCAGTACTTC
J: TRBJ2-7
size: many
D: .
V: TRBV27

CDR3: CSVGGQGSYGYTF
DNA: TGCAGCGTTGGGGGACAGGGGTCGTATGGCTACACCTTC
J: TRBJ1-2
size: many
D: TRBD1
V: TRBV29-1

CDR3: CASSLDGGTDNTEAFF
DNA: TGTGCCAGCAGCTTGGACGGGGGGACAGACAACACTGAAGCTTTCTTT
J: TRBJ1-1
size: medium-sized
D: TRBD1
V: TRBV5-7

CDR3: CASSDLGDSTNTGELFF
DNA: TGTGCCAGCAGTGATTTGGGGGACAGTACGAACACCGGGGAGCTGTTTTTT
J: TRBJ2-2
size: many
D: TRBD1
V: TRBV25-1

CDR3: CASSEYFSHGYTF
DNA: TGTGCCAGCAGTGAATATTTTTCCCATGGCTACACCTTC
J: TRBJ1-2
size: many
D: .
V: TRBV25-1

CDR3: CASSSLDRVIGETQYF
DNA: TGTGCCAGCAGCTCCCTGGACAGGGTAATAGGAGAGACCCAGTACTTC
J: TRBJ2-5
size: many
D: TRBD1
V: TRBV12-3/TRBV12-4

CDR3: CASSLLMGLRNTGELFF
DNA: TGTGCCAGCAGCTTACTTATGGGACTTAGGAACACCGGGGAGCTGTTTTTT
J: TRBJ2-2
size: .
D: .
V: TRBV11-2

CDR3: CSARDPRGRFAEAFF
DNA: TGCAGTGCTAGAGACCCCAGGGGGAGGTTCGCTGAAGCTTTCTTT
J: TRBJ1-1
size: many
D: TRBD1
V: TRBV20-1

CDR3: CASSRRQVVRTEAFF
DNA: TGTGCCAGCAGTAGACGACAGGTAGTCCGCACTGAAGCTTTCTTT
J: TRBJ1-1
size: few
D: .
V: TRBV28

CDR3: CASSFDGGALAYEQYF
DNA: TGTGCCAGCAGCTTTGACGGGGGGGCGCTGGCGTACGAGCAGTACTTC
J: TRBJ2-7
size: many
D: TRBD2
V: TRBV11-2

CDR3: CASSLSGALNYEQYF
DNA: TGTGCCAGCAGCTTGTCGGGGGCTCTCAACTACGAGCAGTACTTC
J: TRBJ2-7
size: many
D: .
V: TRBV11-2

CDR3: CASRKLTGFLTNYGYTF
DNA: TGTGCCAGCAGAAAATTGACAGGATTCCTTACCAACTATGGCTACACCTTC
J: TRBJ1-2
size: many
D: .
V: TRBV27

CDR3: CASSLGWLGRAHSYEQYF
DNA: TGTGCCAGCAGCTTAGGATGGCTCGGCAGGGCTCACTCCTACGAGCAGTACTTC
J: TRBJ2-7
size: few
D: .
V: TRBV11-2

CDR3: CASSPRSWVEETQYF
DNA: TGTGCCAGCAGTCCCCGTAGTTGGGTGGAGGAGACCCAGTACTTC
J: TRBJ2-5
size: .
D: .
V: TRBV12-3/TRBV12-4

CDR3: CASSQRRGNTEAFF
DNA: TGTGCCAGCAGCCAAAGGCGGGGGAACACTGAAGCTTTCTTT
J: TRBJ1-1
size: .
D: .
V: TRBV3-1

CDR3: CASSMVDRGGRSTTQYF
DNA: TGTGCCAGTAGTATGGTGGACAGAGGCGGTCGGTCAACGACCCAGTACTTC
J: TRBJ2-5
size: many
D: .
V: TRBV19

CDR3: CASSYEREGRNIQYF
DNA: TGTGCCAGCAGTTACGAGCGGGAGGGGAGGAACATTCAGTACTTC
J: TRBJ2-4
size: .
D: TRBD2
V: TRBV12-3/TRBV12-4

CDR3: CSAKGGLAKNIQYF
DNA: TGCAGTGCTAAGGGGGGTCTAGCCAAAAACATTCAGTACTTC
J: TRBJ2-4
size: .
D: .
V: TRBV20-1

CDR3: CASRKTGSSYGYTF
DNA: TGTGCCAGCAGAAAAACGGGTAGTTCCTATGGCTACACCTTC
J: TRBJ1-2
size: many
D: .
V: TRBV27

CDR3: CASSGRGEAFF
DNA: TGTGCCAGCAGTGGTCGGGGTGAAGCTTTCTTT
J: TRBJ1-1
size: many
D: .
V: TRBV25-1

CDR3: CASTWGEETQYF
DNA: TGTGCCAGCACCTGGGGGGAAGAGACCCAGTACTTC
J: TRBJ2-5
size: many
D: .
V: TRBV12-3/TRBV12-4

CDR3: CASSHMDLGGWETQYF
DNA: TGCGCCAGCAGCCACATGGACCTGGGGGGGTGGGAGACCCAGTACTTC
J: TRBJ2-5
size: many
D: TRBD2
V: TRBV4-1

CDR3: CASSSTKETQYF
DNA: TGTGCCAGCAGTTCGACTAAAGAGACCCAGTACTTC
J: TRBJ2-5
size: .
D: .
V: TRBV7-2

CDR3: CASSYGTSGIGELFF
DNA: TGTGCCAGCAGTTACGGGACTAGCGGGATCGGGGAGCTGTTTTTT
J: TRBJ2-2
size: .
D: TRBD2
V: TRBV6-2/TRBV6-3

CDR3: CASSLTYRHLEQYF
DNA: TGTGCCAGCAGCTTAACCTATAGACACCTGGAGCAGTACTTC
J: TRBJ2-7
size: many
D: .
V: TRBV7-8

CDR3: CASSLDRRDGYTF
DNA: TGTGCCAGCAGCCTGGACAGGAGGGATGGCTACACCTTC
J: TRBJ1-2
size: many
D: TRBD1
V: TRBV7-2

CDR3: CAISSPDRVGLYEQYF
DNA: TGTGCCATCTCCTCGCCCGACAGGGTGGGTTTATACGAGCAGTACTTC
J: TRBJ2-7
size: .
D: TRBD1
V: TRBV10-3

CDR3: CASGVRNEQYF
DNA: TGTGCCAGTGGGGTAAGGAACGAGCAGTACTTC
J: TRBJ2-7
size: many
D: .
V: TRBV19